The 25 T cell receptor beta chains reported below all come from one sample, sequenced in a study of identical twins. Using its own MiXCR run on the 5' RACE reads, TCRdb lists one record per CDR3 protein. The table records 540,000 or so distinct CDR3 sequences, approximately 20% of them present only once. These data were also filed under a second study, of yellow fever vaccine responses in identical twins.

Sequences were obtained from CD4+ T cells sorted from blood. Source of these receptors: a woman aged 18-29 years in good health.

This clonotype was found a few times. The rearrangement links TRBV12-3 or TRBV12-4 to TRBJ2-7; 7 bases fit TRBD1. J gave up 3 bases and V 5 bases, and 4 bases lay outside the gene matches. This CDR3 region has 13 residues. CDR3 protein: CASSPGQSYEQYF. In DNA form, the CDR3 reads TGTGCCAGCAGTCCGGGACAGAGCTACGAGCAGTACTTC.

The chain recombines TRBV11-2 with TRBJ2-7, with D possibly called TRBD1 or TRBD2 (5 bases each). The CDR3 totals 15 residues. The V end was cut by 5 bases, the J end by 1 base, with 15 bases between. The germline gives CDR1 SGHAT, CDR2 FQNNGV. CDR3 amino acids: CASSRGSGLSYEQYV. CDR3 DNA: TGTGCCAGCAGCCGGGGCAGCGGCCTATCCTACGAGCAGTACGTC.

Only one count was recorded for this clonotype. This rearrangement joins TRBV15 to TRBJ1-1, with D possibly TRBD1 on 5 matching bases. The CDR3 is made up of 16 amino acids. Germline V gene lookup returns CDR1 LNHNV and CDR2 YYDKDF (reference sequence). Trimming left V 4 bases short and J 8 bases short, with 23 bases between. CDR3 sequence reads: CATSTYQSGGAREAFF. In DNA, the CDR3 is TGTGCCACCAGCACTTATCAGAGCGGGGGAGCTCGGGAAGCTTTCTTT.

A few counts support this clonotype. In DNA form, the CDR3 reads TGTGCTAGTGGCCGTCCGGGACTAGCGGGAGTACGGGGGACAGATACGCAGTATTTT. Translating it yields CASGRPGLAGVRGTDTQYF. The genes are TRBV12-5 and TRBJ2-3; TRBD2 aligns across 14 bases. Trimming removed 6 bases from V and 3 bases from J; junction bases left unmatched: 14. CDR3 length: 19 residues. Germline V CDR1 and CDR2: LGHNT, FRNRAP.

The table lists this clonotype with a few counts. V usage is TRBV3-1 and J usage is TRBJ1-6; 7 bases match TRBD1. CDR1 is LGHDT, CDR2 YNNKEL, per germline (reference sequence). The CDR3 totals 14 residues. The V and J ends lost 2 bases and 10 bases, in that order; junction bases with no gene match: 5. Written as DNA, the CDR3 is TGTGCCAGCAGCCAACGACAGGGTTGGTCACCCCTCCACTTT. It translates to CASSQRQGWSPLHF.

This clonotype appeared a few times. This chain links TRBV29-1 with TRBJ2-1; 10 positions match TRBD2. CDR1 is SQVTM, CDR2 ANQGSEA, per germline. V shed 4 bases, J shed 3 bases, and the junction held 6 bases outside the gene matches. This CDR3 comprises 15 residues. The CDR3: CSVGALAGYYNEQFF. CDR3 nucleotides: TGCAGCGTTGGGGCACTAGCGGGGTACTACAATGAGCAGTTCTTC.

The chain carries TRBV5-1 and TRBJ2-7; a possible D gene is TRBD2 (5 bases). The ends were cut back, 0 bases at V and 7 bases at J, with 17 bases in the middle. This CDR3 is built from 15 residues. From germline, CDR1 is SGHRS and CDR2 YFSETQ. The CDR3 DNA sequence: TGCGCCAGCAGCTTGGTCCCAACAGAGGGCGGAGAGCAGTACTTC. Its translation is CASSLVPTEGGEQYF.

This clonotype was detected only a few times. CDR3 nucleotide sequence: TGCGCCAGCAGCTTGAGGGGACTAGCGGGGGCGAACACCGGGGAGCTGTTTTTT. Amino acids: CASSLRGLAGANTGELFF. The chain carries TRBV5-1 and TRBJ2-2, with 14 bases matching TRBD2. Germline CDR1 and CDR2: SGHRS and YFSETQ. Trimming cost V 1 base and J 0 bases; bases outside gene matches: 2. The CDR3 length is 18 residues.

In its sample, this clonotype was seen a few times. The chain employs TRBV6-5 and TRBJ1-1; D unclear. The CDR3 spans 14 residues. CDR1 and CDR2 from the germline V gene are MNHEY and SVGAGI. V dropped 2 bases and J dropped 4 bases, with 11 bases sitting between them. This CDR3 is CASSYGEKGTEAFF. For the CDR3, the DNA is TGTGCCAGCAGTTACGGGGAAAAGGGCACTGAAGCTTTCTTT.

The rearrangement links TRBV11-2 to TRBJ2-7; D might be TRBD1 (6 bases). From germline, CDR1 is SGHAT and CDR2 FQNNGV. The CDR3 has 15 residues. With 0 bases removed from V and 1 base from J, the gap between germline ends came to 10 bases. The CDR3 loop reads CASSLEQGKSYEQYV. CDR3 sequence (DNA): TGTGCCAGCAGCTTAGAACAGGGAAAGTCCTACGAGCAGTACGTC.

The rearrangement joins TRBV6-2 or TRBV6-3 to TRBJ2-1; 8 nucleotides agree with TRBD2. Losses at the gene ends were 2 bases for V and 7 bases for J; bases not matched to a gene: 13. Germline loops: CDR1 MNHEY, CDR2 SVGEGT. The CDR3 covers 17 residues. CDR3 loop: CASSYPWREVRLNEQFF. CDR3 sequence (DNA): TGTGCCAGCAGTTACCCCTGGCGGGAGGTGAGACTGAATGAGCAGTTCTTC.

This clonotype was detected a few times. The chain links TRBV29-1 to TRBJ2-6, with 9 bases aligning to TRBD1. The germline CDR1 and CDR2 sequences are SQVTM and ANQGSEA. This CDR3 has 16 amino acids. J lost 0 bases, V lost 6 bases, and 6 bases had no gene match. CDR3: CSVRDRASSGANVLTF. For the CDR3, the DNA is TGCAGCGTGCGGGACAGGGCGTCCTCTGGGGCCAACGTCCTGACTTTC.

The CDR3, as DNA: TGCAGTGCTAGAGATGGGGCGGTGAACACTGAAGCTTTCTTT. This gives the protein CSARDGAVNTEAFF. The V call is TRBV20-1, the J call TRBJ1-1; TRBD1 might be the D (5 bases). With 0 bases removed from V and 0 bases from J, the gap between germline ends came to 8 bases. CDR1 and CDR2 from the germline V gene are DFQATT and SNEGSKA (reference sequence). CDR3 size: 14 residues.

The table lists this clonotype with a few counts. The chain employs TRBV4-1 and TRBJ2-5; TRBD2 aligns across 12 bases. CDR3 length: 18 amino acids. After removal of 3 bases from V and 2 bases from J, the junction contained 10 bases not matched to a gene. Per germline, CDR1 MGHRA and CDR2 YSYEKL. This CDR3 reads CASSHGLAGTSVQETQYF. CDR3 nucleotides: TGCGCCAGCAGCCACGGACTAGCGGGGACATCGGTGCAAGAGACCCAGTACTTC.

This sequence joins TRBV12-5 and TRBJ1-1, with D perhaps matching TRBD1 (5 bases). This CDR3 comprises 14 residues. The V end lost 7 bases, the J end lost 5 bases, and 17 bases lay between the germline ends. Germline CDR1 LGHNT, CDR2 FRNRAP. The CDR3 is CASAYGGTKTEAFF. DNA of the CDR3: TGTGCTAGTGCCTACGGAGGGACGAAGACTGAAGCTTTCTTT.

This clonotype was observed at least ten times. The chain carries TRBV4-1 and TRBJ1-5, with 7 bases that match TRBD1. The CDR3 is 14 residues long. J lost 7 bases, V lost 4 bases, and 7 bases had no gene match. Germline CDR1 MGHRA, CDR2 YSYEKL. This CDR3 is CASSPSQGNQPQHF. The CDR3 DNA reads as TGCGCCAGCAGCCCATCACAGGGGAACCAGCCCCAGCATTTT.

This clonotype was detected ten times or more. The rearrangement uses TRBV12-3 or TRBV12-4 and TRBJ2-3, with unresolved D. CDR3 length equals 12 residues. Trimming removed 3 bases at V and 5 bases at J, with 6 bases between. The CDR3 is CASSFYGDTQYF. The DNA of the CDR3 is TGTGCCAGCAGTTTTTATGGAGATACGCAGTATTTT.

This clonotype was counted only a few times. This rearrangement joins TRBV6-1 to TRBJ2-5; 9 bases map to TRBD2. J lost 0 bases, V lost 6 bases, and 11 bases had no gene match. Germline-derived CDR1 and CDR2 are MNHNS and SASEGT. CDR3 length: 17 amino acids. The CDR3, as DNA: TGTGCCAGCAGGCTGGGATGGGTAGCGGGAGACCAAGAGACCCAGTACTTC. Protein product: CASRLGWVAGDQETQYF.

This clonotype was seen a handful of times. The chain links TRBV28 to TRBJ1-4; perhaps TRBD1 as D (6 bases). The germline V gene encodes CDR1 MDHEN and CDR2 SYDVKM. This CDR3 contains 12 residues. V was cut by 5 bases and J by 10 bases, with 11 bases left in between. In DNA, the CDR3 is TGTGCCAGCAGTATTGGACAGACAAAACTGTTTTTT. It yields the protein CASSIGQTKLFF.

This clonotype was counted only a few times. This sequence joins TRBV6-1 and TRBJ2-1; 11 positions match TRBD2. The V gene's germline CDR1 is MNHNS and CDR2 SASEGT. The junction had 13 bases not matched to a gene; V was cut back by 7 bases and J by 11 bases. There are 15 residues in the CDR3. CDR3 in amino acids: CASTEQGLAAQQQFF. The CDR3 region has the DNA TGTGCCAGCACCGAACAGGGACTAGCGGCTCAACAGCAGTTCTTC.

This clonotype occurred a few times. This chain links TRBV4-2 with TRBJ1-5; TRBD1 agrees at 7 bases. CDR3 size: 19 residues. Unmatched junction bases numbered 16, after V lost 1 base and J lost 4 bases. Per the germline V gene, CDR1 is LGHNA and CDR2 is YNFKEQ. Written as DNA, the CDR3 is TGTGCCAGCAGCCAAGGACACTTGTTGAAACAGGGGACTAATCAGCCCCAGCATTTT. Protein sequence: CASSQGHLLKQGTNQPQHF.

This chain joins TRBV11-2 and TRBJ2-1; D gene uncertain. Between the trimmed V and J ends, which lost 4 bases and 9 bases, there was a span of 13 bases. Germline CDR1 is SGHAT and CDR2 is FQNNGV. The CDR3 is made up of 13 amino acids. The CDR3 DNA is TGTGCCAGCAGCTCGATTTCAGATGCTGAGCAGTTCTTC. It encodes CASSSISDAEQFF.

This clonotype was recorded a few times. V usage is TRBV9 and J usage is TRBJ2-2; D may match TRBD1 or TRBD2 (7 bases each). Germline V gene data show CDR1 as SGDLS and CDR2 as YYNGEE. V was trimmed by 3 bases and J by 2 bases, leaving 14 bases between them. The CDR3 consists of 16 residues. CDR3: CASSAQGGVNTGELFF. As DNA, the CDR3 is TGTGCCAGCAGCGCCCAGGGGGGGGTCAACACCGGGGAGCTGTTTTTT.

V and J are TRBV2 and TRBJ2-7; 10 positions match TRBD2. Per the germline V gene, CDR1 is SNHLY and CDR2 is FYNNEI. V shed 7 bases, J shed 3 bases, and the junction held 9 bases outside the gene matches. The CDR3 totals 15 residues. The DNA of the CDR3 is TGTGCCAGCAAAAGTGCTAGCGGGAGAATCTACGAGCAGTACTTC. Protein sequence: CASKSASGRIYEQYF.

The genes are TRBV11-2 and TRBJ2-7, with TRBD2 as a possible D gene (6 bases). The CDR3 has 14 residues. The V end lost 3 bases, the J end lost 2 bases, and 11 bases lay between the germline ends. Per the germline V gene, CDR1 is SGHAT and CDR2 is FQNNGV. The CDR3 sequence is CASSFLSGAYEQYV. CDR3 in DNA: TGTGCCAGCAGCTTCCTTAGCGGTGCCTACGAGCAGTACGTC.